This TCR beta chain was found in a study of blood T cell repertoires in COVID-19. In the study overall: Acute and convalescent COVID-19 specimens originated in the United States, Italy and Spain. Sources were T cells, B-cell-depleted T cells, or PBMCs; the material itself was cDNA or gDNA.

As handled by the study authors: Estimates of nucleated cell counts were drawn from the amplification of reference gene primers. TCRdb keeps only in-frame clones here, not all; method: immunoSEQ multiplex PCR. The V and J calls and the clone size are those of that table, but D and trimming were determined from the DNA. The sample lists 250,000 to 400,000 clones, about nine tenths seen once, with about 1.5% in the top ten. V lost 3 bases and J 4 bases, leaving 15 bases between the germline ends. There are 15 residues in the CDR3. The germline CDR1 and CDR2 sequences are LNHDA and SQIVND (reference sequence).

The clonotype comes from a woman aged 25 to 39 with COVID-19, enrolled during active disease. V usage is TRBV19 and J usage is TRBJ1-2, with D possibly TRBD1 on 5 matching bases. The sequencing input was peripheral blood. CDR3 in amino acids: CASSIPRGIIYGYTF. The CDR3 nucleotides read TGTGCCAGTAGTATCCCGCGGGGGATTATCTATGGCTACACCTTC.